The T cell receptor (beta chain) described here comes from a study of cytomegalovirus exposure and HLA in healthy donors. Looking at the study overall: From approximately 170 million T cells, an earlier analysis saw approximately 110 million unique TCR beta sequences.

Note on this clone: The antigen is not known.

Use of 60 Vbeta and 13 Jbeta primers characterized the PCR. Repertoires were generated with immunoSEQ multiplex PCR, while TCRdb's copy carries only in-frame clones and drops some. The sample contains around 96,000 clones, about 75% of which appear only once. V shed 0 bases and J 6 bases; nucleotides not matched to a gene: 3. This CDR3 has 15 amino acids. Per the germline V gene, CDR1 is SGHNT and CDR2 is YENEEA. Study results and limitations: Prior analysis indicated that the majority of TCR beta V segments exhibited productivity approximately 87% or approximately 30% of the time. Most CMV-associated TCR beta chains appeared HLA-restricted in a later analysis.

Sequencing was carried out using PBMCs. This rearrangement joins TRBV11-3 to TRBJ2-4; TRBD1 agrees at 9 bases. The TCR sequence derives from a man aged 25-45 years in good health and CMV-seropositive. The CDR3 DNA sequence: TGTGCCAGCAGCTTAGATGGGACAGGGAGAAACATTCAGTACTTC. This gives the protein CASSLDGTGRNIQYF.